Shown below are 12 T cell receptor beta chains from a single sample sequenced in a study of chemoradiotherapy in HPV16-positive cancers. The protocol was immunoSEQ multiplex PCR, while the TCRdb copy is restricted to in-frame clones and leaves out a portion. The sample lists approximately 15,000 clones, around 77% occurring once. The biological material was taken from a patient who underwent chemoradiotherapy. The receptors stem from a human donor with HPV-associated anogenital cancer.

The chain couples TRBV28 to TRBJ1-4; D not certain. In germline, CDR1 is MDHEN, CDR2 SYDVKM. The CDR3 covers 11 residues. Deletions cut 4 bases from V and 8 bases from J, with 5 bases between. The CDR3 DNA follows: TGTGCCAGCAGTTCTGAGGAAAAACTGTTTTTT. As protein: CASSSEEKLFF.

Concerning this clone itself: At one boundary the junction diverges from the germline segment, which might be a read error. The chain employs TRBV7-7 and TRBJ2-5, with 8 bases aligning to TRBD2. Germline CDR1 and CDR2: SSHAT and FNYEAQ (reference sequence). CDR3 size: 16 residues. The CDR3 DNA reads TGTGCTAGCAGTTCGCTTACGGGGGGGCCCGGAGAGACCCAGTACTTC. Translation: CASSSLTGGPGETQYF.

The rearrangement uses TRBV18 and TRBJ2-1; 10 bases align to TRBD2. Per the germline V gene, CDR1 is KGHSH and CDR2 is LQKENI. The CDR3 covers 17 residues. V lost 9 bases, J lost 0 bases, and 11 bases stayed unmatched. CDR3 nucleotides: TGTGCCAGTTCTGGGCTAGCGGGGGTGAGCTCCTACAATGAGCAGTTCTTC. Translation: CASSGLAGVSSYNEQFF.

The rearrangement uses TRBV5-1 and TRBJ2-6; unclear D gene. CDR1 and CDR2 (germline): SGHRS, YFSETQ. V lost 0 bases, J lost 1 base, and 5 bases lay in between. The CDR3 runs to 15 residues. The chain's CDR3 is CASSLDGSGANVLTF. In DNA, the CDR3 is TGCGCCAGCAGCTTGGATGGTTCTGGGGCCAACGTCCTGACTTTC.

The J gene is TRBJ1-1, the V gene TRBV18; 7 bases are shared with TRBD1. Trimming cost V 4 bases and J 0 bases; bases outside gene matches: 5. The CDR3 length is 15 residues. Per germline, CDR1 KGHSH and CDR2 LQKENI. The DNA for the CDR3 is TGTGCCAGCTCACTAGGGACAGCCTTGAACACTGAAGCTTTCTTT. The encoded protein is CASSLGTALNTEAFF.

V is TRBV29-1 and J is TRBJ1-2; unclear D gene. This CDR3 has 15 residues. Between the trimmed V and J ends, which lost 3 bases and 2 bases, there was a span of 16 bases. Looked up from germline, CDR1 is SQVTM and CDR2 is ANQGSEA. The CDR3 nucleotides read TGCAGCGTTGACAGGACCGACACTACGAACTATGGCTACACCTTC. It yields the protein CSVDRTDTTNYGYTF.

This chain uses TRBV4-1 with TRBJ1-5, with D tentatively TRBD1 (5 bases). Germline CDR1 and CDR2: MGHRA and YSYEKL. V lost 0 bases and J 5 bases, leaving 11 bases between the germline ends. The CDR3 contains 15 residues. CDR3 DNA: TGCGCCAGCAGCCAAGATCCGGGACCCTATCAGCCCCAGCATTTT. Translated, it gives CASSQDPGPYQPQHF.

The rearrangement uses TRBV5-1 and TRBJ2-5; 11 nucleotides match TRBD2. Germline assignment: CDR1 SGHRS and CDR2 YFSETQ. CDR3 length equals 16 residues. The junction had 6 bases not matched to a gene; V was cut back by 0 bases and J by 5 bases. For the CDR3, the DNA is TGCGCCAGCAGCTTGGGGGTAGCGGGGGGGTCGGAGACCCAGTACTTC. Translating it yields CASSLGVAGGSETQYF. Full variable domain (missing parts from reference TRBV5-1 and TRBJ2-5): KAGVTQTPRYLIKTRGQQVTLSCSPISGHRSVSWYQQTPGQGLQFLFEYFSETQRNKGNFPGRFSGRQFSNSRSEMNVSTLELGDSALYLCASSLGVAGGSETQYFGPGTRLLVL.

The J gene is TRBJ1-1, the V gene TRBV6-1; D unclear. This CDR3 comprises 13 residues. V was cut by 5 bases and J by 2 bases, with 9 bases left in between. Germline CDR1 MNHNS, CDR2 SASEGT. The CDR3 DNA is TGTGCCAGCAGTCGAGACGGTAACACTGAAGCTTTCTTT. Amino acids: CASSRDGNTEAFF.

This rearrangement joins TRBV20-1 to TRBJ1-2; D not certain. The V end was cut by 5 bases, the J end by 13 bases, with 11 bases between. CDR1 and CDR2 from the germline V gene are DFQATT and SNEGSKA (reference sequence). The CDR3 is made up of 9 amino acids. In DNA, the CDR3 is TGCAGTGCTCCAGACCAGCCCACCTTC. As protein: CSAPDQPTF.

The chain recombines TRBV2 with TRBJ1-2; the D is unclear. The CDR3 consists of 12 residues. V was pared by 3 bases and J by 8 bases, with 10 bases between. CDR1 and CDR2 (germline): SNHLY, FYNNEI. CDR3 DNA: TGTGCCAGCAGTGACGGGCCCGTGGGCTACACCTTC. Residues: CASSDGPVGYTF.

The chain joins TRBV9 to TRBJ1-1; D might be TRBD1 (5 bases). V lost 0 bases and J 11 bases, leaving 17 bases between the germline ends. The CDR3 totals 14 residues. Germline values: CDR1 SGDLS, CDR2 YYNGEE. As DNA, the CDR3 is TGTGCCAGCAGCGTAGATGGGGGAAGCGAGGTGGCTTTCTTT. Residues: CASSVDGGSEVAFF. Complete variable domain (other parts from reference TRBV9 and TRBJ1-1): DSGVTQTPKHLITATGQRVTLRCSPRSGDLSVYWYQQSLDQGLQFLIQYYNGEERAKGNILERFSAQQFPDLHSELNLSSLELGDSALYFCASSVDGGSEVAFFGQGTRLTVV.